The 21 T cell receptor beta chains in this list originate from one sample, sequenced in a study of chronic HIV infection and antiretroviral therapy. TCRdb recomputed calls from the 5' RACE reads with MiXCR, one row per CDR3 protein. The sample yields roughly 48,000 distinct CDR3 sequences, 19% seen once. What was sequenced was peripheral blood. These receptors all stem from an adult who had HIV and had not received antiretroviral therapy, or was an uninfected healthy control (not recorded which).

The chain is built from TRBV4-1 and TRBJ1-5; unclear D gene. Trimming took off 1 base at V and 2 bases at J, with 15 bases between the two ends. Germline assignment: CDR1 MGHRA and CDR2 YSYEKL. The CDR3 is 17 amino acids. CDR3 region: CASSQVWGARGNQPQHF. CDR3 coding DNA: TGCGCCAGCAGCCAAGTATGGGGAGCGAGGGGCAATCAGCCCCAGCATTTT.

The CDR3 is CASSSVPGGGQPQHF. CDR3 DNA sequence: TGTGCCAGCAGTTCGGTCCCCGGAGGTGGGCAGCCCCAGCATTTT. The chain has TRBV27 and TRBJ1-5; no reliable D call. The CDR3 covers 15 residues. Trimming left V 4 bases short and J 7 bases short, with 17 bases between. Germline V gene lookup returns CDR1 MNHEY and CDR2 SMNVEV (reference sequence).

The CDR3 DNA is TGCGCCAGCAGTGAAAGGAACACCGGGGAGCTGTTTTTT. Residues: CASSERNTGELFF. The rearrangement links TRBV10-1 to TRBJ2-2; no firm D call. Germline lookup yields CDR1 WNHNN and CDR2 SYGVQD (reference sequence). The CDR3 runs to 13 residues. Trimming stripped 3 bases from V and 1 base from J, with 3 bases between.

The chain employs TRBV29-1 and TRBJ2-1, with D unresolved. CDR3 length equals 11 residues. Germline CDR1 reads SQVTM; CDR2 reads ANQGSEA. Trimming stripped 3 bases from V and 4 bases from J, with 4 bases between. This CDR3 reads CSVDKYNEQFF. The CDR3 DNA is TGCAGCGTTGACAAATACAATGAGCAGTTCTTC.

The genes are TRBV28 and TRBJ2-7, with D possibly TRBD2 on 5 matching bases. V was trimmed by 6 bases and J by 2 bases, leaving 11 bases between them. There are 13 residues in the CDR3. In germline, CDR1 is MDHEN, CDR2 SYDVKM. The DNA of the CDR3 is TGTGCCAGCAGAGCGAGCGGAACCTACGAGCAGTACTTC. Translating it yields CASRASGTYEQYF.

The chain is built from TRBV6-5 and TRBJ2-3; TRBD2 agrees at 11 bases. Germline lookup yields CDR1 MNHEY and CDR2 SVGAGI. The CDR3 covers 18 residues. Germline trimming cut 6 bases from V and 0 bases from J; bases unmatched to any gene: 11. In nucleotides, the CDR3 is TGTGCCAGCAGGCATAGACTAGCGGGGACCCTCAGCACAGATACGCAGTATTTT. Its protein is CASRHRLAGTLSTDTQYF.

This clonotype was detected ten times or more. The chain carries TRBV20-1 and TRBJ1-3; the D is unclear. Germline V gene lookup returns CDR1 DFQATT and CDR2 SNEGSKA (reference sequence). Trimming took off 5 bases at V and 0 bases at J, with 5 bases between the two ends. The CDR3 runs 12 residues. The CDR3, as DNA: TGCAGTGCTCAGTTCTCTGGAAACACCATATATTTT. Translated, it gives CSAQFSGNTIYF.

This rearrangement joins TRBV30 to TRBJ2-3, with 8 bases fitting TRBD1. Germline V CDR1 and CDR2: GTSNPN, SVGIG (reference sequence). Trimming cost V 2 bases and J 14 bases; bases outside gene matches: 6. The CDR3 is made up of 11 amino acids. The CDR3 nucleotides read TGTGCCTGGAGTCTGGACAGGGTTAGGTATTTT. Protein sequence: CAWSLDRVRYF.

The chain carries TRBV27 and TRBJ1-4, with D unresolved. The CDR3 extends over 15 amino acids. The germline V and J ends were trimmed by 4 bases and 5 bases, with 14 bases remaining between them. The germline V gene encodes CDR1 MNHEY and CDR2 SMNVEV (reference sequence). CDR3 coding DNA: TGTGCCAGCAGTTCCGTCGGACGGGTCAATGAAAAACTGTTTTTT. It specifies CASSSVGRVNEKLFF.

This chain links TRBV28 with TRBJ2-5; D unclear. The ends were cut back, 6 bases at V and 4 bases at J, with 12 bases in the middle. The CDR3 covers 13 residues. Germline V gene lookup returns CDR1 MDHEN and CDR2 SYDVKM. The CDR3 is CASRASDGETQYF. The CDR3 DNA reads as TGTGCCAGCAGGGCCTCAGATGGAGAGACCCAGTACTTC.

The CDR3 region is CSVGQGVQYF. CDR3 nucleotides: TGCAGCGTTGGGCAGGGGGTTCAGTACTTC. This chain connects TRBV29-1 to TRBJ2-5; 7 nucleotides agree with TRBD1. Germline V gives CDR1 SQVTM, CDR2 ANQGSEA. Losses at the gene ends were 4 bases for V and 11 bases for J; bases not matched to a gene: 4. The CDR3 covers 10 residues.

J is TRBJ1-3 and V is TRBV2; possibly TRBD1 for D (6 bases). Germline V CDR1 and CDR2: SNHLY, FYNNEI. The CDR3 spans 15 residues. V was cut by 6 bases and J by 0 bases, with 12 bases left in between. The CDR3 sequence is CASSPDRPSGNTIYF. The CDR3 DNA reads as TGTGCCAGCAGCCCCGACAGGCCCTCTGGAAACACCATATATTTT.

This clonotype has just a few counts. This chain uses TRBV5-1 with TRBJ2-7; TRBD1 might be the D (5 bases). Between the trimmed V and J ends, which lost 0 bases and 1 base, there was a span of 8 bases. The germline CDR1 and CDR2 sequences are SGHRS and YFSETQ. CDR3 length: 14 amino acids. The CDR3 spells CASSLGDRSYEQYF. CDR3 nucleotides: TGCGCCAGCAGCTTGGGCGACAGATCCTACGAGCAGTACTTC.

Remarks on this clonotype: The conserved final phenylalanine or tryptophan is absent from the CDR3, which likely points to a read error. The chain is built from TRBV5-1 and TRBJ1-5; TRBD1 matches 8 bases. The CDR3 contains 14 residues. Germline V gene lookup returns CDR1 SGHRS and CDR2 YFSETQ. Trimming removed 0 bases from V and 9 bases from J; junction bases left unmatched: 5. DNA for the CDR3: TGCGCCAGCAGCTTGGGACAGGGGCAAGGGCCCCAGCATCTT. Translated: CASSLGQGQGPQHL.

The chain is built from TRBV25-1 and TRBJ2-7; 8 bases line up with TRBD2. This CDR3 contains 14 residues. In germline, CDR1 is MGHDK, CDR2 SYGVNS. J gave up 2 bases and V 8 bases, and 8 bases lay outside the gene matches. This chain's CDR3 is CASGPSGGTYEQYF. Here the CDR3 DNA reads TGTGCCAGCGGGCCCAGCGGGGGTACCTACGAGCAGTACTTC.

CDR3 in amino acids: CASSGASGRHEQYF. CDR3 bases: TGCGCCAGCAGCGGGGCTAGCGGGCGCCACGAGCAGTACTTC. The chain links TRBV10-2 to TRBJ2-7, with TRBD2 identical over 8 bases. The CDR3 length is 14 residues. The junction had 9 bases not matched to a gene; V was cut back by 6 bases and J by 5 bases. Per germline, CDR1 WSHSY and CDR2 SAAADI.

The V gene is TRBV4-1, the J gene TRBJ1-3; no reliable D call. With 0 bases removed from V and 3 bases from J, the gap between germline ends came to 12 bases. This CDR3 contains 16 residues. Germline V gene data show CDR1 as MGHRA and CDR2 as YSYEKL. This CDR3 reads CASSQDGAGGGNTIYF. Here the CDR3 DNA reads TGCGCCAGCAGCCAAGATGGAGCCGGAGGTGGAAACACCATATATTTT.

The chain couples TRBV12-3 or TRBV12-4 to TRBJ1-1; D is unresolved. The V gene lost 5 bases and the J gene lost 1 base, with 11 bases spanning the gap. The CDR3 runs to 14 residues. The CDR3 DNA reads TGTGCCAGCAGTATTTGGACGGGGAACACTGAAGCTTTCTTT. This gives the protein CASSIWTGNTEAFF.

This clonotype has more than one count but fewer than ten. The chain recombines TRBV29-1 with TRBJ2-7; D gene ambiguous. Germline assignment: CDR1 SQVTM and CDR2 ANQGSEA. This CDR3 contains 14 residues. Deletions cut 4 bases from V and 2 bases from J, with 15 bases between. The DNA of the CDR3 is TGCAGCGTTGTGTGGGATTTGAACCCCTACGAGCAGTACTTC. Translating it yields CSVVWDLNPYEQYF.

This clonotype was detected a few times. The chain has TRBV29-1 and TRBJ2-7; D may be TRBD1 or TRBD2 (5 bases each). CDR1 and CDR2 from the germline V gene are SQVTM and ANQGSEA. V was clipped by 5 bases and J by 5 bases, with 13 bases between them. The CDR3 contains 12 residues. The CDR3, as DNA: TGCAGCGTTCGGCAGGGAGTCCACGAGCAGTACTTC. Its translation: CSVRQGVHEQYF.

This clonotype was seen a few times. The V gene is TRBV4-1, the J gene TRBJ2-1; 12 bases match TRBD1. J lost 6 bases, V lost 0 bases, and 9 bases had no gene match. Germline loops: CDR1 MGHRA, CDR2 YSYEKL. This CDR3 has 18 residues. CDR3 in DNA: TGCGCCAGCAGCCAAGAGAGTTTGGGACAGGGGGCCCGCAATGAGCAGTTCTTC. Its translation: CASSQESLGQGARNEQFF.